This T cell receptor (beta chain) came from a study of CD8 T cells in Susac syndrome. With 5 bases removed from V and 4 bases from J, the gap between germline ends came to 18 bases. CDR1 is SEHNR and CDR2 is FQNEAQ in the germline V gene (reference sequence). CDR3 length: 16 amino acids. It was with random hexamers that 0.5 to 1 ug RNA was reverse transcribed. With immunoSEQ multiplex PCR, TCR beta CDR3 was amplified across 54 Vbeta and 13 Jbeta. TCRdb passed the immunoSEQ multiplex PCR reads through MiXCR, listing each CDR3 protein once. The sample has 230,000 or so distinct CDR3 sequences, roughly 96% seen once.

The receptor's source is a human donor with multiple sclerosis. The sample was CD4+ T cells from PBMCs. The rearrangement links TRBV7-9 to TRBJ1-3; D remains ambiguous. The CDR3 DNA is TGTGCCAGCAGCCCCCGCCGGACCCCGGCGGGAAACACCATATATTTT. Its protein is CASSPRRTPAGNTIYF.